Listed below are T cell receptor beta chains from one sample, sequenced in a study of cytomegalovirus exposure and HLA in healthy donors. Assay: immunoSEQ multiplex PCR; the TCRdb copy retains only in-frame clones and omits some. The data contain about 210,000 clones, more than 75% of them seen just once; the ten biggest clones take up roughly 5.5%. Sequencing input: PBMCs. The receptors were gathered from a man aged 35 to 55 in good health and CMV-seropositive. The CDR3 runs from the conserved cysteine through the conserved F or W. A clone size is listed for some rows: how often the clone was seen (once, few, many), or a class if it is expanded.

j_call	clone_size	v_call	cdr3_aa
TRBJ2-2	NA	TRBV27	CASNPQGTGELFF
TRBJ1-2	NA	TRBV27	CASAGEGEYGYTF
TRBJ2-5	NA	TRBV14	CASSQSETQYF
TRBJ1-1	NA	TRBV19	CASSSDRGSTEAFF
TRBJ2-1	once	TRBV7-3	CASSVGHASYNEQFF
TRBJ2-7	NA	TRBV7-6	CASSSRQGIGEQYF
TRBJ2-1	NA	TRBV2	CASSAGLIEQFF
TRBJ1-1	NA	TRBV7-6	CASSLDLRADEAFF
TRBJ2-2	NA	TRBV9	CASSVGDSLYTGELFF
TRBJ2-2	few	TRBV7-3	CASSLTANTGELFF
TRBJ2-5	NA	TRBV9	CASSATGLAGRETQYF
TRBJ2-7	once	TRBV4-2	CASSQDGSSYEQYF
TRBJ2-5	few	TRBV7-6	CASSSYGNPSGTQYF
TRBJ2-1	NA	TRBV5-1	CASSDRTSDTNEQFF
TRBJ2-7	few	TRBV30	CAWSVGGSSYEQYF
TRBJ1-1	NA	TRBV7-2	CASSSRTGGMNTEAFF
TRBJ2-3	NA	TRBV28	CASSRFSLAGGTDTQYF
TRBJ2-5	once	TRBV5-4	CASSLMAGAETQYF